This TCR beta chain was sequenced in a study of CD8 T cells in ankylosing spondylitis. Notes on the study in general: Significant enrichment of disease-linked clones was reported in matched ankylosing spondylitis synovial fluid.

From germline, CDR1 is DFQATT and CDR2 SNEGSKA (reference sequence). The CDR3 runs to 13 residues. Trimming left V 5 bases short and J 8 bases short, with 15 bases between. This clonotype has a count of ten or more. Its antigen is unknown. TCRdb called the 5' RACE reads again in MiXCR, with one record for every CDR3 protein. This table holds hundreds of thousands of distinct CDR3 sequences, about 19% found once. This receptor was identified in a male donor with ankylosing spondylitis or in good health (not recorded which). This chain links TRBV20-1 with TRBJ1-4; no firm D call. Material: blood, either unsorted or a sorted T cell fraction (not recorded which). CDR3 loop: CSASRTGGEKLFF. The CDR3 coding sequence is TGCAGTGCTTCCCGGACCGGAGGCGAAAAACTGTTTTTT.